Detailed here is one TCR beta chain. Its cognate antigen has yet to be identified. Per-base qualities were not stored, and no clone one base away is much larger. Library creation used the immunoSEQ multiplex PCR assay. Entries here come from immuneACCESS through TCRdb and include only in-frame sequences with V and J called. Some clones fail to appear in such tables; in the studies checked, an unresolved V gene covers under half of the shortfall, and the cause of the remainder is unknown. This sample lists 53,000 or so clones; less than 90% were detected once. 17% of the sample is in the top ten clones. The germline V gene provides CDR1 MRHNA and CDR2 SNTAGT. The CDR3 numbers 13 residues from cysteine through phenylalanine. Of all the DNA, just the CDR3 is kept, 39 bases in frame from base 1. V is cut back by 3 bases and J by 7 bases, with 2 bases in the junction unmatched. The study tested focal radiation therapy combined with CTLA-4 blockade (ipilimumab) in patients with chemo-refractory metastatic non-small-cell lung cancer.

The record originates from a study of radiotherapy plus CTLA-4 blockade in lung cancer listed by TCRdb under 2018. Some background on the complete study: Objective responses occurred in around 19% of enrolled patients, and just over 30% achieved disease control. Results and caveats for the whole study, not just this receptor: After treatment with radiotherapy and ipilimumab, TCR clones that originated in tumors expanded in peripheral blood. The strongest predictors of response were reported to be early dynamic shifts in blood T cell clones along with a rise in serum interferon-beta following radiation.

Sequencing used peripheral blood, obtained from a patient treated with radiotherapy plus ipilimumab. The sequence came from a human donor with non-small cell lung cancer that progressed on radiotherapy plus ipilimumab. Some clones in this sample may be carry-over from other donors' samples. The sequence links TRBV6-4 to TRBJ2-2; TRBD1 agrees with 7 junctional bases. The DNA sequence follows: TGTGCCAGCAGTGAAGGGGGCAACGGGGAGCTGTTTTTT. The encoded protein is CASSEGGNGELFF.